The entry below gives a single T cell receptor beta chain sequence along with its context. What it binds is not known. This entry is derived from a study of siplizumab effects on memory and regulatory T cells. Findings and limits, study-wide: Naive T cells, seemingly more diverse than memory cells, seemed major alloresponse contributors.

Per sample, some 100,000 TCR templates were assayed. Profiling relied on immunoSEQ multiplex PCR, and the TCRdb table lists in-frame clones only, not all of them. The table shows 75,000 to 100,000 clones, with 94% occurring only once. Per the germline V gene, CDR1 is SGHTA and CDR2 is FQGTGA. V lost 5 bases and J 0 bases, leaving 7 bases between the germline ends. The CDR3 totals 13 residues. Specimen: non-Treg CD4+ T cells sorted from blood. This sequence was found in a human donor in good health. The V and J genes are TRBV7-3 and TRBJ1-2; D is unresolved. The CDR3 spells CASSPDTNYGYTF. The CDR3 DNA is TGTGCCAGCAGCCCCGACACTAACTATGGCTACACCTTC.